A selection of T cell receptor beta chains follows, all from one sample in a study of T cell changes during pregnancy in multiple sclerosis. Data came from immunoSEQ multiplex PCR; TCRdb stores just in-frame clones and leaves some out. The table lists about 77,000 clones, about 92% of them singletons. Sample: peripheral blood, taken after pregnancy. The receptors were gathered from a female donor in good health, enrolled as a control in a pregnancy study. Each CDR3 is given with its conserved first and last residue. A D gene is named only where the DNA matches it firmly. Part of the rows lack a size; the others show once, few, many or a class for expanded clones.

v_gene: TRBV2
d_gene: -
j_gene: TRBJ1-1
abundance: few
CDR3nt: TGTGCCAGCGGTGGGTCATTCGGGTACACTGAAGCTTTCTTT
CDR3aa: CASGGSFGYTEAFF

v_gene: TRBV11-3
d_gene: -
j_gene: TRBJ2-5
abundance: once
CDR3nt: TGTGCCAGCAGCTTAGAAGGGGGGACCCAGTACTTC
CDR3aa: CASSLEGGTQYF

v_gene: TRBV5-1
d_gene: -
j_gene: TRBJ2-7
abundance: -
CDR3nt: TGCGCCAGCAGCTTAAAGGAGGGTTCTTCCTACGAGCAGTACTTC
CDR3aa: CASSLKEGSSYEQYF

v_gene: TRBV6-6
d_gene: TRBD2
j_gene: TRBJ2-7
abundance: -
CDR3nt: TGTGCCAGCAGTTACTGGAGCGGGAGGGGCTACGAGCAGTACTTC
CDR3aa: CASSYWSGRGYEQYF

v_gene: TRBV7-7
d_gene: TRBD1
j_gene: TRBJ2-7
abundance: -
CDR3nt: TGTGCTAGCAGCCCCTCGACAGGGAGCTCCTACGAGCAGTACTTC
CDR3aa: CASSPSTGSSYEQYF

v_gene: TRBV4-3
d_gene: -
j_gene: TRBJ1-1
abundance: -
CDR3nt: TGCGCCAGCAGCCAAAGTATAGGGGGCACTGAAGCTTTCTTT
CDR3aa: CASSQSIGGTEAFF

v_gene: TRBV27
d_gene: -
j_gene: TRBJ1-1
abundance: -
CDR3nt: TGTGCCAGCAGTTTCTCCAGGGCAAGCACTGAAGCTTTCTTT
CDR3aa: CASSFSRASTEAFF

v_gene: TRBV9
d_gene: TRBD1
j_gene: TRBJ1-5
abundance: -
CDR3nt: TGTGCCAGCAGCGTAGCAGAAACGATTACAGGGGGCGCGCTTCAGCCCCAGCATTTT
CDR3aa: CASSVAETITGGALQPQHF

v_gene: TRBV5-1
d_gene: -
j_gene: TRBJ2-3
abundance: -
CDR3nt: TGCGCCAGCAGACAGGGAGTTTTTTCGGATACGCAGTATTTT
CDR3aa: CASRQGVFSDTQYF

v_gene: TRBV28
d_gene: -
j_gene: TRBJ1-1
abundance: -
CDR3nt: TGTGCCAGCAGTTTTAGGGGCTACACTGAAGCTTTCTTT
CDR3aa: CASSFRGYTEAFF

v_gene: TRBV10-3
d_gene: TRBD2
j_gene: TRBJ2-1
abundance: -
CDR3nt: TGTGCCATCAGGGGGCGGCGGGAGGGCCTCAATGAGCAGTTCTTC
CDR3aa: CAIRGRREGLNEQFF

v_gene: TRBV7-2
d_gene: -
j_gene: TRBJ2-7
abundance: -
CDR3nt: TGTGCCAGCAGCCTGCGGAGGGCCCAAAGCGAGCAGTACTTC
CDR3aa: CASSLRRAQSEQYF

v_gene: TRBV6-1
d_gene: -
j_gene: TRBJ2-7
abundance: -
CDR3nt: TGTGCCAGCAGATCAAGGGGCTCCTACGAGCAGTACTTC
CDR3aa: CASRSRGSYEQYF

v_gene: TRBV5-4
d_gene: -
j_gene: TRBJ1-2
abundance: -
CDR3nt: TGTGCCAGCAGCCCCCGCCCGGCTACGGGATGGTATGGCTACACCTTC
CDR3aa: CASSPRPATGWYGYTF

v_gene: TRBV29-1
d_gene: -
j_gene: TRBJ1-4
abundance: -
CDR3nt: TGCAGCGTCCGAGGACAGACGCCAACTAATGAAAAACTGTTTTTT
CDR3aa: CSVRGQTPTNEKLFF

v_gene: TRBV11-2
d_gene: -
j_gene: TRBJ2-7
abundance: -
CDR3nt: TGTGCCAGCAGCTACGGGACTTTGTACGAGCAGTACTTC
CDR3aa: CASSYGTLYEQYF

v_gene: TRBV5-1
d_gene: TRBD1
j_gene: TRBJ2-2
abundance: -
CDR3nt: TGCGCCAGCAGCTATGATTTAATAGGGACAGGGAACACCGGGGAGCTGTTTTTT
CDR3aa: CASSYDLIGTGNTGELFF

v_gene: TRBV30
d_gene: TRBD1
j_gene: TRBJ1-1
abundance: -
CDR3nt: TGTGCCTGGAGTGTTCCGGGACAGGGTAGGGCTGAAGCTTTCTTT
CDR3aa: CAWSVPGQGRAEAFF

v_gene: TRBV7-6
d_gene: -
j_gene: TRBJ2-5
abundance: -
CDR3nt: TGTGCCAGCAGCTCTACATATTACAGGCTTCAAGAGACCCAGTACTTC
CDR3aa: CASSSTYYRLQETQYF

v_gene: TRBV18
d_gene: -
j_gene: TRBJ2-3
abundance: -
CDR3nt: TGTGCCAGCTCACCACCGGGAGGTCGGGCTAGCACAGATACGCAGTATTTT
CDR3aa: CASSPPGGRASTDTQYF

v_gene: TRBV6-5
d_gene: -
j_gene: TRBJ2-6
abundance: -
CDR3nt: TGTGCCAGCACCCACGCCGAGACTGGGGCCAACGTCCTGACTTTC
CDR3aa: CASTHAETGANVLTF

v_gene: TRBV5-8
d_gene: -
j_gene: TRBJ1-5
abundance: -
CDR3nt: TGTGCCAGCAGCTTGCGGAGTTCAGGGGATCAGCCCCAGCATTTT
CDR3aa: CASSLRSSGDQPQHF

v_gene: TRBV6-6
d_gene: -
j_gene: TRBJ2-5
abundance: -
CDR3nt: TGTGCCAGCAGTTACCCCCTAGCCCAAGAGACCCAGTACTTC
CDR3aa: CASSYPLAQETQYF

v_gene: TRBV28
d_gene: -
j_gene: TRBJ2-7
abundance: -
CDR3nt: TGTGCCAGCACCGACAGGATCTACGAGCAGTACTTC
CDR3aa: CASTDRIYEQYF

v_gene: TRBV18
d_gene: TRBD1
j_gene: TRBJ1-1
abundance: -
CDR3nt: TGTGCCAGCTCACAGGGGGCGAAGGTCACTGAAGCTTTCTTT
CDR3aa: CASSQGAKVTEAFF

v_gene: TRBV20-1
d_gene: -
j_gene: TRBJ2-5
abundance: -
CDR3nt: TGCAGTGTATCGGAGGAGGAGACCCAGTACTTC
CDR3aa: CSVSEEETQYF

v_gene: TRBV28
d_gene: -
j_gene: TRBJ2-1
abundance: -
CDR3nt: TGTGCCAGCGGACGCGGAGGGCCTCCCCACAATGAGCAGTTCTTC
CDR3aa: CASGRGGPPHNEQFF

v_gene: TRBV5-1
d_gene: -
j_gene: TRBJ2-2
abundance: -
CDR3nt: TGCGCCAGCAGCTTGGCTCTTTATCAGGGCAGGGAGCTGTTTTTT
CDR3aa: CASSLALYQGRELFF

v_gene: TRBV11-2
d_gene: TRBD1
j_gene: TRBJ1-4
abundance: -
CDR3nt: TGTGCCAGCAGCTTGGGTCAGGGGGATGAAAAACTGTTTTTT
CDR3aa: CASSLGQGDEKLFF

v_gene: TRBV5-5
d_gene: TRBD1
j_gene: TRBJ2-2
abundance: -
CDR3nt: TGTGCCAGCAGCGTGACAGGGGGCAGGAGCGGGGAGCTGTTTTTT
CDR3aa: CASSVTGGRSGELFF

v_gene: TRBV9
d_gene: -
j_gene: TRBJ2-1
abundance: -
CDR3nt: TGTGCCAGCAGCGCCCAGACAGGTCTCACCTACAATGAGCAGTTCTTC
CDR3aa: CASSAQTGLTYNEQFF

v_gene: TRBV28
d_gene: TRBD1
j_gene: TRBJ2-1
abundance: -
CDR3nt: TGTGCCAGCAACTTGGGGACAGGGCGTCGTAATGAGCAGTTCTTC
CDR3aa: CASNLGTGRRNEQFF

v_gene: TRBV6-5
d_gene: -
j_gene: TRBJ2-1
abundance: -
CDR3nt: TGTGCCAGCAGTTACTCAGGGAGCTCCTACAATGAGCAGTTCTTC
CDR3aa: CASSYSGSSYNEQFF

v_gene: TRBV19
d_gene: -
j_gene: TRBJ2-3
abundance: -
CDR3nt: TGTGCCAGTAGTATATTGGAGGGGGCGGGGTGGGATACGCAGTATTTT
CDR3aa: CASSILEGAGWDTQYF

v_gene: TRBV2
d_gene: -
j_gene: TRBJ2-5
abundance: -
CDR3nt: TGTGCCAGCAGGGAGACTGTGGGGACCCAGTACTTC
CDR3aa: CASRETVGTQYF

v_gene: TRBV7-9
d_gene: -
j_gene: TRBJ1-4
abundance: few
CDR3nt: TGTGCCAGCGAAGCGGCTGAAAAACTGTTTTTT
CDR3aa: CASEAAEKLFF

v_gene: TRBV9
d_gene: TRBD2
j_gene: TRBJ2-3
abundance: -
CDR3nt: TGTGCCAGCAGCGTAGTGGCTAGCGGGGGGGATACGCAGTATTTT
CDR3aa: CASSVVASGGDTQYF

v_gene: TRBV28
d_gene: -
j_gene: TRBJ1-6
abundance: -
CDR3nt: TGTGCCAGCAGAACTCAGGGGATTGGGAATTCACCCCTCCACTTT
CDR3aa: CASRTQGIGNSPLHF

v_gene: TRBV30
d_gene: TRBD1
j_gene: TRBJ1-2
abundance: once
CDR3nt: TGTGCCTGGAGTAAAGCCGGGACAGGGGGAGGCTACACCTTC
CDR3aa: CAWSKAGTGGGYTF

v_gene: TRBV20-1
d_gene: -
j_gene: TRBJ1-2
abundance: -
CDR3nt: TGCAGTGCTAGCGGGTCAGGGGGCTACACCTTC
CDR3aa: CSASGSGGYTF

v_gene: TRBV27
d_gene: TRBD2
j_gene: TRBJ2-1
abundance: -
CDR3nt: TGTGCCAGCAGGACGCTGAGGGCGGGAGCCGACAATGAGCAGTTCTTC
CDR3aa: CASRTLRAGADNEQFF

v_gene: TRBV6-1
d_gene: TRBD2
j_gene: TRBJ2-3
abundance: -
CDR3nt: TGTGCCAGCCTACATAGCGGGGGGCCGGCTGGTACGCAGTATTTT
CDR3aa: CASLHSGGPAGTQYF

v_gene: TRBV18
d_gene: -
j_gene: TRBJ2-5
abundance: -
CDR3nt: TGTGCCAGCTCACCAGCGAGCCAAGAGACCCAGTACTTC
CDR3aa: CASSPASQETQYF

v_gene: TRBV7-3
d_gene: TRBD2
j_gene: TRBJ2-5
abundance: once
CDR3nt: TGTGCCAGCAGCCCCCGCGGAGGACTAGCGGGGGGGGAAGAGACCCAGTACTTC
CDR3aa: CASSPRGGLAGGEETQYF

v_gene: TRBV13
d_gene: -
j_gene: TRBJ2-7
abundance: few
CDR3nt: TGTGCCAGCAGCATGATGGGAGGAGGGGAGAATTCCTACGAGCAGTACTTC
CDR3aa: CASSMMGGGENSYEQYF

v_gene: TRBV14
d_gene: -
j_gene: TRBJ2-1
abundance: -
CDR3nt: TGTGCCAGCAGCCAAGATCCGGCTAGTGTTGATGAGCAGTTCTTC
CDR3aa: CASSQDPASVDEQFF

v_gene: TRBV6-1
d_gene: TRBD2
j_gene: TRBJ2-3
abundance: -
CDR3nt: TGTGCCAGCAGTGCTCAACAGGGTTCCGGGACTAGCGGGGCCTCCGGAACGCAGTATTTT
CDR3aa: CASSAQQGSGTSGASGTQYF